Listed below are T cell receptor beta chains from one sample, sequenced in a study of vaccination effects on CD4 cells after COVID-19. Measured with immunoSEQ multiplex PCR; TCRdb has only the in-frame clones, and not every one. The data show about 22,000 clones, 55% to 85% seen once. Their antigens are not known. The material was CD4+ T cells from PBMCs cultured with HCoV-NL63 spike peptides, obtained after COVID-19 vaccination. These receptors were taken from a human donor who received a COVID-19 vaccine. The CDR3 runs from the conserved cysteine through the conserved F or W. A D gene is named only where the DNA matches it firmly. Expanded clones get a size class; other rows say once, few or many, or leave the size out.

size,J,length,D,V,DNA,CDR3
.,TRBJ1-1,14,.,TRBV13,TGTGCCAGCAGCCTCAGGGACATGAACACTGAAGCTTTCTTT,CASSLRDMNTEAFF
.,TRBJ1-2,14,.,TRBV6-1,TGTGCCAGCAGTGAATACGCGGGTGACTATGGCTACACCTTC,CASSEYAGDYGYTF
.,TRBJ1-2,13,.,TRBV18,TGTGCCAGCTCAACTTGGGCTGACAAAGGCTACACCTTC,CASSTWADKGYTF
once,TRBJ1-5,15,TRBD1,TRBV19,TGTGCCAGCCGGACAGGGAATTTTGGCAATCAGCCCCAGCATTTT,CASRTGNFGNQPQHF
.,TRBJ1-2,12,.,TRBV3-1/TRBV3-2,TGTGCCAGCAGCCAAGAGGCGTTGGGCTACACCTTC,CASSQEALGYTF
.,TRBJ1-1,13,.,TRBV2,TGTGCCAGCAAAACAGGGAGGAACACTGAAGCTTTCTTT,CASKTGRNTEAFF
few,TRBJ1-2,15,.,TRBV3-1/TRBV3-2,TGTGCCAGCAGCCAATCTTTAGTCAGCTTCTATGGCTACACCTTC,CASSQSLVSFYGYTF
.,TRBJ2-6,17,.,TRBV19,TGTGCCAGTAGTATGGGCAGTGCTTACTCTGGGGCCAACGTCCTGACTTTC,CASSMGSAYSGANVLTF
.,TRBJ2-1,13,.,TRBV2,TGTGCCAGCACTGTGGGACAAGGGAATGAGCAGTTCTTC,CASTVGQGNEQFF
.,TRBJ2-2,14,.,TRBV7-9,TGTGCCAGCAGCTTAGGGGGTAACACCGGGGAGCTGTTTTTT,CASSLGGNTGELFF
.,TRBJ1-2,13,.,TRBV6-5,TGTGCCAGCAGACAGGGAAGCGGCTTTGGCTACACCTTC,CASRQGSGFGYTF
.,TRBJ2-5,15,.,TRBV3-1/TRBV3-2,TGTGCCAGCAGCCCACCGGGGGGCCGGGAAGAGACCCAGTACTTC,CASSPPGGREETQYF
.,TRBJ1-4,15,TRBD1,TRBV3-1/TRBV3-2,TGTGCCAGCAGCCCCGGGGGGCAGGGGGCGGAAAAACTGTTTTTT,CASSPGGQGAEKLFF
.,TRBJ2-1,13,.,TRBV16,TGTGCCAGCAGCCCCGGGGACGGCCGATGGCAGTTCTTC,CASSPGDGRWQFF
.,TRBJ2-3,20,TRBD2,TRBV4-1,TGCGCCAGCAGCCAGCCCCCCTTGGTAGCGGGAGCACCTAGCACAGATACGCAGTATTTT,CASSQPPLVAGAPSTDTQYF
.,TRBJ2-1,12,.,TRBV29-1,TGCAGCGTTCGTCGTGGGGGGACTGAGCAGTTCTTC,CSVRRGGTEQFF
.,TRBJ1-4,11,.,TRBV29-1,TGCAGCGTTGAGGTGGACAGAAAACTGTTTTTT,CSVEVDRKLFF
.,TRBJ2-1,17,TRBD2,TRBV5-1,TGCGCCAGCAGCCGCGGGGCTAGCGGGGGGGTGGATGGTGAGCAGTTCTTC,CASSRGASGGVDGEQFF
.,TRBJ2-3,16,.,TRBV11-2,TGTGCCAGCAGCCTAATAGGGGGCGGGGGCACAGATACGCAGTATTTT,CASSLIGGGGTDTQYF
.,TRBJ2-7,13,TRBD2,TRBV4-1,TGCGCCAGCAGCCAGGTTGGACTAGCGGGAGAAGTGTTC,CASSQVGLAGEVF
once,TRBJ2-7,14,.,TRBV6-5,TGTGCCAGCAGCCGCAGGGGGGCTTCCTACGAGCAGTACTTC,CASSRRGASYEQYF
.,TRBJ1-2,13,.,TRBV6-5,TGTGCCAGCAGTTACTCGCGTGGCTATGGCTACACCTTC,CASSYSRGYGYTF
once,TRBJ2-7,17,TRBD2,TRBV2,TGTGCCAGCAATCGGCTGGCCCCGGGACTAGCTCAGGACGAGCAGTACTTC,CASNRLAPGLAQDEQYF
.,TRBJ2-6,18,TRBD1,TRBV5-1,TGCGCCAGCAGCTTGGCCGGGACAGGGGGCTCTGGGGCCAACGTCCTGACTTTC,CASSLAGTGGSGANVLTF
few,TRBJ1-2,13,.,TRBV6-6,TGTGCCAGCAGTTACTCATCAGGGAACGGCTACACCTTC,CASSYSSGNGYTF
.,TRBJ1-4,14,.,TRBV27,TGTGCCAGCAGTTTAGGGGGAAGGCGGGAAAAACTGTTTTTT,CASSLGGRREKLFF
once,TRBJ2-2,12,.,TRBV6-4,TGTGCCAGCAGTGACGGCGACGGGGAGCTGTTTTTT,CASSDGDGELFF
once,TRBJ2-1,15,.,TRBV7-2,TGTGCCAGCAGCCTAGGGTACGGCTCCTACAATGAGCAGTTCTTC,CASSLGYGSYNEQFF